This T cell receptor (beta chain) stems from a study of Ad26.COV2.S vaccination and SARS-CoV-2 variants. Study overall: The Ad26.COV2.S arm of the COV1001 trial was where the donor was placed. Once, or twice with 56 days between doses, Ad26.COV2.S was given intramuscularly.

In the case of this clone: Antigen unknown.

Treatment meaning: about 20 received Ad26.COV2.S at low or high dose, single or two shots; a few received placebo; per-sample allocation not given. Sampling was done on day 63 after the first vaccine or placebo injection. V shed 11 bases, J shed 4 bases, and the junction held 18 bases outside the gene matches. Germline CDR1 and CDR2: MGHDK and SYGVNS. The length of the CDR3 is 16 residues. Findings and limits, study-wide: The study found higher spike-specific TCR breadth in vaccine than placebo recipients.

Sequencing used immunoSEQ multiplex PCR; TCRdb keeps in-frame clones, though not all of them. The sample consists of about 250,000 clones, roughly 86% of them appearing once. The chain employs TRBV25-1 and TRBJ2-5, with 8 bases fitting TRBD2. This specimen was peripheral blood, taken in a trial of Ad26.COV2.S vaccine versus placebo. The receptor comes from a person between 18 and 60 years old who received the Ad26.COV2.S COVID-19 vaccine or a placebo. For the CDR3, the DNA is TGTGCCGTCCGGGGGGTAAGCGGGAGAGGAGGAGAGACCCAGTACTTC. It is translated as CAVRGVSGRGGETQYF.